This T cell receptor (beta chain) was recorded in a study of T cell repertoires in cytomegalovirus infection. Across the study: In public TCR beta signatures, there were indications of both CMV infection and matching HLA type.

V lost 3 bases and J 0 bases, leaving 12 bases between the germline ends. CDR1 and CDR2 (germline): SGHTA, FQGNSA. This CDR3 contains 17 residues. Each CDR3 protein is one row after TCRdb ran MiXCR on the reads. The data contain a few hundred thousand distinct CDR3 sequences, 40% of them singletons. Whole-study findings and limits: CMV-specific TCR beta clonotypes restricted by HLA-C were the ones dominating the ex vivo response.

This clonotype has a count of ten or more. Its target is unknown. Material: cultured PBMCs, obtained from culture after CMV antigen stimulation. The V call is TRBV7-2, the J call TRBJ2-6; D is unclear. The sequence derives from a human donor in good health (CMV status not recorded). Some clones in this sample may be carry-over from other donors' samples. This CDR3 is CASSLGYGRSGANVLTF. DNA for the CDR3: TGTGCCAGCAGCTTGGGGTATGGTCGCTCTGGGGCCAACGTCCTGACTTTC.